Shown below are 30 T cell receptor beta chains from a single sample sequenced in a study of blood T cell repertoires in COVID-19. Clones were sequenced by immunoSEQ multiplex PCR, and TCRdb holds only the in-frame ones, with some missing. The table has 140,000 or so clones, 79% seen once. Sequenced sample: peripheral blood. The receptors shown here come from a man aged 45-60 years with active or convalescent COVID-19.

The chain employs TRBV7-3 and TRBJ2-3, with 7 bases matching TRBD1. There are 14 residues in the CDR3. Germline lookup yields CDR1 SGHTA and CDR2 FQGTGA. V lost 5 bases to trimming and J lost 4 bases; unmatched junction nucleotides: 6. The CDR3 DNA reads TGTGCCAGCAGCCCGAATCAGGGGGCAGATACGCAGTATTTT. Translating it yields CASSPNQGADTQYF.

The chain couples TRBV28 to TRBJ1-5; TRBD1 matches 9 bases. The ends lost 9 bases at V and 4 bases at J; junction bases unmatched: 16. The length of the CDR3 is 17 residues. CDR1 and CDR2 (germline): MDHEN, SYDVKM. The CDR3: CASLSSPGQGANQPQHF. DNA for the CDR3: TGTGCCAGTTTAAGTTCCCCGGGACAGGGTGCTAATCAGCCCCAGCATTTT.

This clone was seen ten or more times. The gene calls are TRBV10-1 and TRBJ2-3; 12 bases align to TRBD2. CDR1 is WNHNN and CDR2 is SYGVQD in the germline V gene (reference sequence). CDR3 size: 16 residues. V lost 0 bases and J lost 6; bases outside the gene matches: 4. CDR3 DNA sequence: TGCGCCAGCAGTGAGTCCCTAGCGGGAGGGAGTGATACGCAGTATTTT. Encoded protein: CASSESLAGGSDTQYF.

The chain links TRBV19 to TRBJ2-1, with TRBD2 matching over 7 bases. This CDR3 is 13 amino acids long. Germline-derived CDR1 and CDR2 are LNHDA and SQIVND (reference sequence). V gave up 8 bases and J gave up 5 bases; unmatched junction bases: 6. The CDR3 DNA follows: TGTGCCAGTTGGGACCGGGGGGACAATGAGCAGTTCTTC. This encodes CASWDRGDNEQFF.

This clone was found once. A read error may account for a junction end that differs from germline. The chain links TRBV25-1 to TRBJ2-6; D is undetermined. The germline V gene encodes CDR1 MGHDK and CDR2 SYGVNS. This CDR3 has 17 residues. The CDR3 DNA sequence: TGTACCAGCAGTGGGGTCATTCAGGACTCTGGGGCCAACGTCCTGACTTTC. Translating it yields CTSSGVIQDSGANVLTF. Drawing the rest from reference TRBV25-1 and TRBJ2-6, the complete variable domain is EADIYQTPRYLVIGTGKKITLECSQTMGHDKMYWYQQDPGMELHLIHYSYGVNSTEKGDLSSESTVSRIRTEHFPLTLESARPSHTSQYLCTSSGVIQDSGANVLTFGAGSRLTVL.

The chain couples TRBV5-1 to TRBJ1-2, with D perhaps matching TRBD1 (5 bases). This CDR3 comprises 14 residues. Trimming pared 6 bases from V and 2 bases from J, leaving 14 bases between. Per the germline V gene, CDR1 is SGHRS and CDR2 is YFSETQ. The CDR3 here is CASNWEGSNYGYTF. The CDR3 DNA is TGCGCCAGCAATTGGGAGGGGTCGAACTATGGCTACACCTTC.

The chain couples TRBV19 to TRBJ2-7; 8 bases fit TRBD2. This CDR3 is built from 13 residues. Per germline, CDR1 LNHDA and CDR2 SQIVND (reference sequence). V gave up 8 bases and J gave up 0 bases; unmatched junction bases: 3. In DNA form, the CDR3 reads TGTGCCAGTGCCGGGACTAGCTCCTACGAGCAGTACTTC. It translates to CASAGTSSYEQYF.

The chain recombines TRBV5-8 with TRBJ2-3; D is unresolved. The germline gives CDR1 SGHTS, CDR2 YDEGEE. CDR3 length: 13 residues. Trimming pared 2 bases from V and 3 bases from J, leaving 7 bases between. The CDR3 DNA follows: TGTGCCAGCAGCTTAATCGGGACAGATACGCAGTATTTT. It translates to CASSLIGTDTQYF.

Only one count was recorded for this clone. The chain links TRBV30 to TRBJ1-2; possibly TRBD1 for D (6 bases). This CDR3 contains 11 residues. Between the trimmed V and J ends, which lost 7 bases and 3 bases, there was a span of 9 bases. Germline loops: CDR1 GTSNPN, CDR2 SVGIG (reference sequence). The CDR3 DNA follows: TGTGCCTTGGGGGGGCACTATGGCTACACCTTC. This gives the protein CALGGHYGYTF.

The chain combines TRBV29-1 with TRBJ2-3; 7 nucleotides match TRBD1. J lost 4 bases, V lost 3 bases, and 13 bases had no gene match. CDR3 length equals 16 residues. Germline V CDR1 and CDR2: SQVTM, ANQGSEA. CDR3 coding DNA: TGCAGCGTTGATGGGCTAGACAGGGTTGTCCCAGATACGCAGTATTTT. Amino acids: CSVDGLDRVVPDTQYF.

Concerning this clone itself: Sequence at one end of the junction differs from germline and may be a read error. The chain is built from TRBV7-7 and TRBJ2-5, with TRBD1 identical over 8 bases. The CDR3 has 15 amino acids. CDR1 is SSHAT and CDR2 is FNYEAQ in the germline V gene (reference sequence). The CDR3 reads CASSLDRGERETQYF. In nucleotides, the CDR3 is TGTGCTAGCAGCTTAGACAGGGGAGAGAGAGAGACCCAGTACTTC.

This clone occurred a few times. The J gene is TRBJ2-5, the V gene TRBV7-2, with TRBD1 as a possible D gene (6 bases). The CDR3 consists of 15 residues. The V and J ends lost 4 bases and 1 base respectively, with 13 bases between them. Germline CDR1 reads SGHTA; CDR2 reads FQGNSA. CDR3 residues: CASSSSQGPQETQYF. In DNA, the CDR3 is TGTGCCAGCAGCTCGTCCCAGGGGCCCCAAGAGACCCAGTACTTC.

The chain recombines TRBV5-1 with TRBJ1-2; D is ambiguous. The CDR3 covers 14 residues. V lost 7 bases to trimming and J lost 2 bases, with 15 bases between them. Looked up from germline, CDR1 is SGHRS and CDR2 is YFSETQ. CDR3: CASRLQGSNYGYTF. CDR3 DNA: TGCGCCAGCCGACTACAAGGTTCAAACTATGGCTACACCTTC.

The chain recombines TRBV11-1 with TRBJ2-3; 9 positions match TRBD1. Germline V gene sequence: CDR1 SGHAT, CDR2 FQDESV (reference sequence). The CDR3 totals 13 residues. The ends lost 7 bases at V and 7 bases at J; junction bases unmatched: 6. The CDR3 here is CASTRTGANTQYF. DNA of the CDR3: TGTGCCAGCACCCGGACAGGGGCGAATACGCAGTATTTT.

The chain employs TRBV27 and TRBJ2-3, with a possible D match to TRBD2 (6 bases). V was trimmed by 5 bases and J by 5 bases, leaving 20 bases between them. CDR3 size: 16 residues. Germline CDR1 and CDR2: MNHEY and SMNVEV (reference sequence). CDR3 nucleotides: TGTGCCAGCAGTCCAAAACTAGCTATCCCACAAGATACGCAGTATTTT. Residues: CASSPKLAIPQDTQYF.

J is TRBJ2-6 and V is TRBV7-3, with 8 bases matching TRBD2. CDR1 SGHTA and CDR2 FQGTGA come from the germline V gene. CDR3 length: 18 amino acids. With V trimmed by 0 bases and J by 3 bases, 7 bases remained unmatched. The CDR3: CASSLTLAGPFGANVLTF. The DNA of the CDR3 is TGTGCCAGCAGCTTAACGCTAGCGGGCCCGTTTGGGGCCAACGTCCTGACTTTC.

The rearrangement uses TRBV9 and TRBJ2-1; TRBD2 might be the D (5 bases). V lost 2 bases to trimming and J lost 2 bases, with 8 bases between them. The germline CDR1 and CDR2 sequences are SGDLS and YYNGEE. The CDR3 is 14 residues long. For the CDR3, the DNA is TGTGCCAGCAGCGTGGAGGCTACCTACAATGAGCAGTTCTTC. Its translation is CASSVEATYNEQFF.

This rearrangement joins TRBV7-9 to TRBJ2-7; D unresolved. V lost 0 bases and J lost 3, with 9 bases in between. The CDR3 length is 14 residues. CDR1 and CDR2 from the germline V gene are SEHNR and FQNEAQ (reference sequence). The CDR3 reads CASSLASRLYEQYF. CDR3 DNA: TGTGCCAGCAGCTTAGCGAGCAGGCTCTACGAGCAGTACTTC.

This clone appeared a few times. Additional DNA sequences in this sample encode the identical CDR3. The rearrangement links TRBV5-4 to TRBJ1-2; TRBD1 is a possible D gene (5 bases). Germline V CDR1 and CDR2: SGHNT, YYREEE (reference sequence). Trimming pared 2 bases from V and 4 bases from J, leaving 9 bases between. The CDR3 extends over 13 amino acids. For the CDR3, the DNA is TGTGCCAGCAGCTTCGGACAAAGCTATGGCTACACCTTC. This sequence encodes CASSFGQSYGYTF.

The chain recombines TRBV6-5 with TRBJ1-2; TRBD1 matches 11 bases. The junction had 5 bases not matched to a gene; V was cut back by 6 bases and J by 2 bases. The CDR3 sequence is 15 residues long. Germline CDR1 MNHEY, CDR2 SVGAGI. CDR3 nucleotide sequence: TGTGCCAGCAGCCCCCGGGACAGGGGGAACTATGGCTACACCTTC. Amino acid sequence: CASSPRDRGNYGYTF.

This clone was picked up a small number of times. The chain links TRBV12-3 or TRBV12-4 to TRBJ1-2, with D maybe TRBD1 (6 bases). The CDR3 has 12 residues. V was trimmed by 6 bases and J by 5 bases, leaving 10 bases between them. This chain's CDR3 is CASRSTGYGYTF. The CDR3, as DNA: TGTGCCAGCAGGTCCACAGGGTATGGCTACACCTTC.

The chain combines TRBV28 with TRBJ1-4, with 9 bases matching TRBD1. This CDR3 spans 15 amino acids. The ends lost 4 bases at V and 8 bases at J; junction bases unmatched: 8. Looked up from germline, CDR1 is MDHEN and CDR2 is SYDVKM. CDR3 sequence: CASSSSGTGSEKLFF. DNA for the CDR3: TGTGCCAGCAGTTCGTCCGGGACAGGGAGCGAAAAACTGTTTTTT.

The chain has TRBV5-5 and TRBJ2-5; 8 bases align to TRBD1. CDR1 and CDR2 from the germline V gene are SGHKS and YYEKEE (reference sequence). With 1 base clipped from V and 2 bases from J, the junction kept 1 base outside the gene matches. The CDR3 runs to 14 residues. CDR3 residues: CASSLRQGQETQYF. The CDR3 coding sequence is TGTGCCAGCAGCTTGAGACAGGGGCAAGAGACCCAGTACTTC.

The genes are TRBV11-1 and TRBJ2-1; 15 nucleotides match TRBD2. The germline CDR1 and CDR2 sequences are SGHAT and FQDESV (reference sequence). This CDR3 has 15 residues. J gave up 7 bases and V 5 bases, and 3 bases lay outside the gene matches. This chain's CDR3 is CASSQGLAGGNEQFF. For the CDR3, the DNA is TGTGCCAGCAGCCAGGGACTAGCGGGAGGAAATGAGCAGTTCTTC.

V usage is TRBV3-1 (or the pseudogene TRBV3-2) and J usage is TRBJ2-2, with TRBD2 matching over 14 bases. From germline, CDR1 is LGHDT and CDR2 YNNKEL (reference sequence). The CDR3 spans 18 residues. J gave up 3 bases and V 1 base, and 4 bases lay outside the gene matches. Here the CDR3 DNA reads TGTGCCAGCAGCCAAGTGACTAGCGGGAGGGGCGACACCGGGGAGCTGTTTTTT. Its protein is CASSQVTSGRGDTGELFF.

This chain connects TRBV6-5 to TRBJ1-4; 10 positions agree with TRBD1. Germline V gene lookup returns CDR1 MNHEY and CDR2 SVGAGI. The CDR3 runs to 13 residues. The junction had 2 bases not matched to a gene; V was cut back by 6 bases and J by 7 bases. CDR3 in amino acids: CASSGQGGEKLFF. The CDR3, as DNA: TGTGCCAGCAGCGGACAGGGGGGTGAAAAACTGTTTTTT.

As DNA, the CDR3 is TGTGCCAGCGGCGGGTTACGCAATCAGCCCCAGCATTTT. This translates into CASGGLRNQPQHF. V usage is TRBV28 and J usage is TRBJ1-5; D unresolved. V lost 8 bases, J lost 2 bases, and 10 bases lay in between. In germline, CDR1 is MDHEN, CDR2 SYDVKM. The CDR3 is 13 residues long.

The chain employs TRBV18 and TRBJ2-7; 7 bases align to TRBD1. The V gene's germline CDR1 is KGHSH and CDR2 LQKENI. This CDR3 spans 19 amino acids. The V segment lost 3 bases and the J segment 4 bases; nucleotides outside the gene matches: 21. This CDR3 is CASSPEPGQNFILTYEQYF. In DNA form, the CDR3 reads TGTGCCAGCTCACCCGAACCGGGACAGAATTTTATATTAACGTACGAGCAGTACTTC.

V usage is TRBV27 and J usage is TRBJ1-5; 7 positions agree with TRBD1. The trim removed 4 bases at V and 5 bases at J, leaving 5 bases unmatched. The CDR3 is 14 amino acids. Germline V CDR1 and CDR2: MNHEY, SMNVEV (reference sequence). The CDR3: CASSSTGNHQPQHF. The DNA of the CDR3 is TGTGCCAGCAGTTCGACAGGGAACCATCAGCCCCAGCATTTT.

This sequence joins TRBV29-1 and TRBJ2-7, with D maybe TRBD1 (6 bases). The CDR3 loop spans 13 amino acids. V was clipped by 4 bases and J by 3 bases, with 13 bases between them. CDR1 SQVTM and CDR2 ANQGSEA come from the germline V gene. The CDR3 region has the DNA TGCAGCGTTGTCGCCAGGGGTGGCTACGAGCAGTACTTC. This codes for CSVVARGGYEQYF.